The T cell receptor beta chain described here comes from a study of T cell responses to AZD1222 COVID-19 vaccine. Looking at the study overall: Timing groups of about 4 and about 12 weeks for second doses were pooled. Findings of the study overall: Within unmutated variant regions lay the reported targets of nearly half of spike-specific TCRs. Donor demographics were predominantly white British with a female majority; clonal diversity may be underestimated.

Germline CDR1 SGDLS, CDR2 YYNGEE. CDR3 size: 22 residues. The junction had 17 bases not matched to a gene; V was cut back by 0 bases and J by 0 bases. Remarks on this clone: Its antigen is currently unknown.

Assay: immunoSEQ multiplex PCR; the TCRdb copy retains only in-frame clones and omits some. This sample carries fewer than 110,000 clones, 89% of them seen once, and the ten largest clones take 6.5% to 8%. The clonotype was recovered from an adult in good health. Source: peripheral blood, taken on day 0 of AZD1222 vaccination. The V and J genes are TRBV9 and TRBJ2-3, with TRBD2 matching over 12 bases. In DNA form, the CDR3 reads TGTGCCAGCAGCGTAGGGCCTAGCGGGAGGGCCTCGCCCTTATCTAGCACAGATACGCAGTATTTT. Amino acids: CASSVGPSGRASPLSSTDTQYF.